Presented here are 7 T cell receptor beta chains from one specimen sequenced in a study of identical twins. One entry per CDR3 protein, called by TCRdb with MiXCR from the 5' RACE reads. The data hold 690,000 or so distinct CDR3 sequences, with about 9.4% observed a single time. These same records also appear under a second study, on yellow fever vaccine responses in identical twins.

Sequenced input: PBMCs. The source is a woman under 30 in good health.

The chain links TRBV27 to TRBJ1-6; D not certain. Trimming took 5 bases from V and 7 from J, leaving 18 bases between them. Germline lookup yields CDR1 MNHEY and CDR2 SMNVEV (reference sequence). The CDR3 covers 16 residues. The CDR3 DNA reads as TGTGCCAGCAGTAGGAGGGCAGGTTTAAACAATTCACCCCTCCACTTT. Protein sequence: CASSRRAGLNNSPLHF.

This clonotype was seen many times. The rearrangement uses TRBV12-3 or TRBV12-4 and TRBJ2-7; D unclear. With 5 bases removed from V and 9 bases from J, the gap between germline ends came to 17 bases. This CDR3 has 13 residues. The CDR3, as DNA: TGTGCCAGCAGTCGAACTTGGCCCTTCCGGCAGTACTTC. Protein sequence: CASSRTWPFRQYF.

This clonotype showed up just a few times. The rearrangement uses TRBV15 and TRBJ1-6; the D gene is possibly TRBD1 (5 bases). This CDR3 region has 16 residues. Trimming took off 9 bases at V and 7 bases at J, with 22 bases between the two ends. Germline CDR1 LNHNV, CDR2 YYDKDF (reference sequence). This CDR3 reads CATRPLRQGINSPLHF. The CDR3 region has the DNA TGTGCCACTCGGCCCCTACGGCAGGGAATAAATTCACCCCTCCACTTT.

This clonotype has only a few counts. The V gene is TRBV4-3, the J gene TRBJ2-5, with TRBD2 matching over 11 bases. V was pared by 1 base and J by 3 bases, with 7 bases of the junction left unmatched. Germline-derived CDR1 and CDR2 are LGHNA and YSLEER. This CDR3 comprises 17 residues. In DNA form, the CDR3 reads TGCGCCAGCAGCCAAGGAGCTAGCGGGAGGAGGGAAGAGACCCAGTACTTC. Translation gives CASSQGASGRREETQYF.

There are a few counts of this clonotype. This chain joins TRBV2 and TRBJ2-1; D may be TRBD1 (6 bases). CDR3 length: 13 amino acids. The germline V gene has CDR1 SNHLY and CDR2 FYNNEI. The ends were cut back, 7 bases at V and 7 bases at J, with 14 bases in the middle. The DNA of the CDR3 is TGTGCCAGCATAGCAGGGGAAACTAATGAGCAGTTCTTC. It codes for CASIAGETNEQFF.

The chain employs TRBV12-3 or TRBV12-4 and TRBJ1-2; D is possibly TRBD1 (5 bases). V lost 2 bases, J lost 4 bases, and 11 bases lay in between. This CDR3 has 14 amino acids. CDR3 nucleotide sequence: TGTGCCAGCAGTTTACAGGGCGGGTTCTATGGCTACACCTTC. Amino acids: CASSLQGGFYGYTF.

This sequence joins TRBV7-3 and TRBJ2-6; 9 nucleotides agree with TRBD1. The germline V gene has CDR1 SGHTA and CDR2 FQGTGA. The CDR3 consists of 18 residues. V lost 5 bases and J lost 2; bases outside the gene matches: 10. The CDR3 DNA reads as TGTGCCAGCAGCCCGAGGGACAGGGCCTTTGCTGGGGCCAACGTCCTGACTTTC. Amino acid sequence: CASSPRDRAFAGANVLTF.